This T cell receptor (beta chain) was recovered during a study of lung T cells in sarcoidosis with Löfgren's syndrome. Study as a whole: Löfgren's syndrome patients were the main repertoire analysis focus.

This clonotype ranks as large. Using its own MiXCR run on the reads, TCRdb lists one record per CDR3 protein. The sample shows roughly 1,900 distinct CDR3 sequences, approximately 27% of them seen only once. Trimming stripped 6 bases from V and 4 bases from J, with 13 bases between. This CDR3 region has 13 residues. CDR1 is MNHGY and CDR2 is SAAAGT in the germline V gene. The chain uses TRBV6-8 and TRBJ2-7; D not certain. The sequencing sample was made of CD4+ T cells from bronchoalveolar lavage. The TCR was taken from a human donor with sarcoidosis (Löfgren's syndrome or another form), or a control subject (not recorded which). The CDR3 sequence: CASSPPGVYEQYF. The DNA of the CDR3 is TGTGCCAGCAGCCCTCCCGGAGTGTACGAGCAGTACTTC.